This paragraph covers one T cell receptor beta chain sequence. Its specificity is unknown. A multiplex PCR was run with 60 Vbeta primers and 13 Jbeta primers. Generated by immunoSEQ multiplex PCR, the TCRdb table keeps only in-frame clones and is missing some. The data contain about 160,000 clones, approximately 80% of them seen just once; the ten biggest clones take up approximately 9.8%. V was clipped by 7 bases and J by 10 bases; unmatched bases: 10. The CDR3 extends over 14 amino acids. Germline V gene lookup returns CDR1 SNHLY and CDR2 FYNNEI. The record originates from a study of cytomegalovirus exposure and HLA in healthy donors. Study-level results: Sequencing depth roughly uniform across donors was assumed in presence/absence analyses. A prior analysis recorded that most TCR beta V segments were productive about 87% or about 30% of the time.

The sample was PBMCs. The receptor was isolated from a young man in good health and CMV-seropositive. V usage is TRBV2 and J usage is TRBJ2-1; 10 bases are a match to TRBD1. The CDR3 here is CASIRDRGFKEQFF. Written as DNA, the CDR3 is TGTGCCAGCATACGGGACAGGGGTTTCAAGGAGCAGTTCTTC.